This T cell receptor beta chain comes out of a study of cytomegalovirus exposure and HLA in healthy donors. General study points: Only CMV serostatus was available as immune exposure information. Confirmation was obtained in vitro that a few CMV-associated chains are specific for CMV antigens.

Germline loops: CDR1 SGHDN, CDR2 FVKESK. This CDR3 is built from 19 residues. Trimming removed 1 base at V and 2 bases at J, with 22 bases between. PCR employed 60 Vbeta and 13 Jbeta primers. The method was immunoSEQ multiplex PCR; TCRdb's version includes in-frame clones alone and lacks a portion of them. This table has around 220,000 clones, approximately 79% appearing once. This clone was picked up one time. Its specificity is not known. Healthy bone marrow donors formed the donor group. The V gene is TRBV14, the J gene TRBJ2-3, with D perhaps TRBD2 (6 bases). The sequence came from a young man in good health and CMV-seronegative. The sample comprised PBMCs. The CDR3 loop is CASSQGLSSALIVTDTQYF. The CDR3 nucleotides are TGTGCCAGCAGCCAAGGGTTGTCTAGCGCCCTTATTGTCACAGATACGCAGTATTTT. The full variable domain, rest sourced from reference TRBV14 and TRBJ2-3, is EAGVTQFPSHSVIEKGQTVTLRCDPISGHDNLYWYRRVMGKEIKFLLHFVKESKQDESGMPNNRFLAERTGGTYSTLKVQPAELEDSGVYFCASSQGLSSALIVTDTQYFGPGTRLTVL.